The 21 T cell receptor beta chains presented below share a single source sample, sequenced in a study of control samples from healthy donors and cancer patients. This table comes from immunoSEQ multiplex PCR, and its TCRdb copy is limited to in-frame clones, with some not included. The profile shows around 150,000 clones, about 94% of them singletons. Sequencing was done on a sample of blood. These receptors were collected from a middle-aged woman in good health.

This clone was seen more than once but under ten times. The CDR3 loop is CASSVGVPGQINEKLFF. In DNA, the CDR3 is TGTGCCAGCAGCGTAGGCGTCCCGGGACAGATTAATGAAAAACTGTTTTTT. V usage is TRBV9 and J usage is TRBJ1-4; 7 bases align to TRBD1. This CDR3 is built from 17 residues. With V trimmed by 0 bases and J by 4 bases, 9 bases remained unmatched. Germline lookup yields CDR1 SGDLS and CDR2 YYNGEE.

The V and J genes are TRBV10-3 and TRBJ1-2; TRBD1 might be the D (5 bases). The CDR3 consists of 14 residues. Germline CDR1 and CDR2: ENHRY and SYGVKD. The V gene lost 6 bases and the J gene lost 4 bases, with 15 bases spanning the gap. The CDR3 DNA follows: TGTGCCATCAGAGAGATGACAGCTTCCTATGGCTACACCTTC. Protein sequence: CAIREMTASYGYTF.

V is TRBV5-1 and J is TRBJ2-5, with a possible D match to TRBD2 (5 bases). The CDR3 runs 15 residues. Germline V gene data show CDR1 as SGHRS and CDR2 as YFSETQ. V was pared by 5 bases and J by 3 bases, with 17 bases between. CDR3 sequence (DNA): TGCGCCAGCAGTCCCCAACTGACGGGAAAAGAGACCCAGTACTTC. It yields the protein CASSPQLTGKETQYF.

J is TRBJ2-1 and V is TRBV19, with 16 bases fitting TRBD2. Germline lookup yields CDR1 LNHDA and CDR2 SQIVND (reference sequence). This CDR3 is built from 16 residues. J was trimmed by 7 bases and V by 5 bases; bases with no gene match: 5. CDR3 sequence reads: CASSAGTSGRENEQFF. The CDR3 DNA follows: TGTGCCAGTAGTGCCGGGACTAGCGGGAGGGAGAATGAGCAGTTCTTC.

This rearrangement joins TRBV5-6 to TRBJ1-6; perhaps TRBD1 as D (6 bases). Germline V gene data show CDR1 as SGHDT and CDR2 as YYEEEE. V lost 4 bases, J lost 7 bases, and 21 bases lay in between. The CDR3 contains 17 residues. The DNA of the CDR3 is TGTGCCAGCAGCCCAGATGGGCGGGGTAGGGGGAATTCACCCCTCCACTTT. It specifies CASSPDGRGRGNSPLHF.

The CDR3 bases are TGTGCCATGGGGGGCAGGGGGCTTACTGAGCCCCAGCATTTT. This codes for CAMGGRGLTEPQHF. The rearrangement joins TRBV30 to TRBJ1-5, with 8 bases matching TRBD1. Germline trimming cut 8 bases from V and 8 bases from J; bases unmatched to any gene: 14. Germline V lookup: CDR1 GTSNPN, CDR2 SVGIG (reference sequence). CDR3 length equals 14 residues.

This chain uses TRBV18 with TRBJ1-1; no clear D gene. Germline V CDR1 and CDR2: KGHSH, LQKENI. V was shortened by 3 bases and J by 0 bases, with 8 bases between the two germline ends. The CDR3 runs to 14 residues. DNA for the CDR3: TGTGCCAGCTCACCCCAGCTTATGAACACTGAAGCTTTCTTT. The encoded protein is CASSPQLMNTEAFF.

This sequence joins TRBV12-3 or TRBV12-4 and TRBJ1-1; D gene unclear. Trimming left V 7 bases short and J 0 bases short, with 9 bases between. This CDR3 region has 13 residues. The CDR3: CASTPVMNTEAFF. The CDR3 DNA reads TGTGCCAGCACCCCGGTCATGAACACTGAAGCTTTCTTT.

V gene TRBV12-5 combines with J gene TRBJ2-2; D gene ambiguous. There are 11 residues in the CDR3. Per germline, CDR1 LGHNT and CDR2 FRNRAP. The V end was cut by 6 bases, the J end by 3 bases, with 2 bases between. Written as DNA, the CDR3 is TGTGCTAGTGGGGACACCGGGGAGCTGTTTTTT. Translating it yields CASGDTGELFF.

V is TRBV7-6 and J is TRBJ2-2; no firm D call. Trimming pared 3 bases from V and 7 bases from J, leaving 6 bases between. The CDR3 totals 12 residues. The germline V gene has CDR1 SGHVS and CDR2 FNYEAQ. In nucleotides, the CDR3 is TGTGCCAGCAGCTTTTTTGTCGGGGAGCTGTTTTTT. Protein product: CASSFFVGELFF.

This clone was seen a few times. The V and J genes are TRBV5-1 and TRBJ2-7, with D perhaps TRBD1 (8 bases). The CDR3 sequence is 15 residues long. Germline values: CDR1 SGHRS, CDR2 YFSETQ. V was pared by 3 bases and J by 2 bases, with 15 bases between. The CDR3 reads CASSSNRGGAYEQYF. CDR3 coding DNA: TGCGCCAGCAGCTCAAACAGGGGGGGCGCCTACGAGCAGTACTTC.

This chain uses TRBV6-5 with TRBJ2-3; no clear D. CDR3 length: 13 amino acids. Trimming stripped 7 bases from V and 0 bases from J, with 8 bases between. Germline V gene sequence: CDR1 MNHEY, CDR2 SVGAGI. The CDR3 coding sequence is TGTGCCAGCATAGGCCCAAGCACAGATACGCAGTATTTT. As protein: CASIGPSTDTQYF.

The rearrangement joins TRBV9 to TRBJ1-3, with D possibly TRBD1 on 5 matching bases. Per germline, CDR1 SGDLS and CDR2 YYNGEE. The CDR3 covers 20 residues. V was clipped by 0 bases and J by 3 bases, with 25 bases between them. The CDR3 is CASSVAGQVRGSLVGNTIYF. CDR3 sequence (DNA): TGTGCCAGCAGCGTAGCAGGGCAGGTCAGAGGGTCTTTGGTTGGAAACACCATATATTTT.

The CDR3 coding sequence is TGTGCCAGCAGCTTCAACCAGAGGACAGGGGTGTTTTTT. Protein: CASSFNQRTGVFF. The chain uses TRBV7-2 and TRBJ1-4; TRBD1 aligns across 9 bases. The CDR3 contains 13 residues. CDR1 and CDR2 (germline): SGHTA, FQGNSA. V gave up 3 bases and J gave up 15 bases; unmatched junction bases: 8.

The chain recombines TRBV25-1 with TRBJ1-6, with 7 bases matching TRBD1. Germline V gives CDR1 MGHDK, CDR2 SYGVNS. After removal of 7 bases from V and 8 bases from J, the junction contained 8 bases not matched to a gene. The CDR3 is 14 residues long. The CDR3 sequence: CASILTGTDSPLHF. CDR3 coding DNA: TGTGCCAGCATTTTGACAGGGACGGATTCACCCCTCCACTTT.

The V gene is TRBV4-3, the J gene TRBJ1-2; 10 bases are shared with TRBD1. V trimming: 0 bases; J trimming: 4 bases; junction bases outside the gene matches: 5. CDR3 length: 16 residues. Germline V CDR1 and CDR2: LGHNA, YSLEER. CDR3 sequence reads: CASSQETGGTVYGYTF. CDR3 nucleotide sequence: TGCGCCAGCAGCCAAGAGACAGGGGGCACGGTCTATGGCTACACCTTC.

The gene calls are TRBV19 and TRBJ1-2; D call uncertain. Trimming stripped 1 base from V and 0 bases from J, with 3 bases between. Germline V gene sequence: CDR1 LNHDA, CDR2 SQIVND (reference sequence). This CDR3 contains 13 residues. CDR3 residues: CASSIGANYGYTF. CDR3 nucleotides: TGTGCCAGTAGTATAGGAGCTAACTATGGCTACACCTTC.

This chain connects TRBV4-3 to TRBJ1-4, with 12 bases fitting TRBD1. This CDR3 has 15 residues. Germline V CDR1 and CDR2: LGHNA, YSLEER. Trimming took 3 bases from V and 8 from J; bases not matched to a gene: 4. Written as DNA, the CDR3 is TGCGCCAGCAGCCAGGGACAGGGGGCAAGCGAAAAACTGTTTTTT. Residues: CASSQGQGASEKLFF.

This clone has a handful of counts. The chain couples TRBV3-1 (or the pseudogene TRBV3-2) to TRBJ1-6, with 7 bases fitting TRBD1. CDR3 size: 16 residues. The V gene's germline CDR1 is LGHDT and CDR2 YNNKEL (reference sequence). J gave up 10 bases and V 3 bases, and 12 bases lay outside the gene matches. The CDR3 spells CASSQALTGTRSPLHF. The CDR3 DNA reads as TGTGCCAGCAGCCAGGCCCTGACAGGGACCAGATCACCCCTCCACTTT.

This chain links TRBV9 with TRBJ2-5; 9 bases map to TRBD1. With 3 bases clipped from V and 4 bases from J, the junction kept 4 bases outside the gene matches. The CDR3 sequence is 14 residues long. Germline assignment: CDR1 SGDLS and CDR2 YYNGEE. The CDR3 sequence is CASSEGTGRETQYF. DNA for the CDR3: TGTGCCAGCAGCGAGGGGACAGGGCGAGAGACCCAGTACTTC. The whole variable domain, filled in from reference TRBV9 and TRBJ2-5, reads DSGVTQTPKHLITATGQRVTLRCSPRSGDLSVYWYQQSLDQGLQFLIQYYNGEERAKGNILERFSAQQFPDLHSELNLSSLELGDSALYFCASSEGTGRETQYFGPGTRLLVL.

This rearrangement joins TRBV27 to TRBJ1-2; D gene unclear. CDR1 is MNHEY and CDR2 is SMNVEV in the germline V gene (reference sequence). V was shortened by 2 bases and J by 2 bases, with 9 bases between the two germline ends. This CDR3 region has 14 residues. The CDR3 nucleotides read TGTGCCAGCAGTTTAGATCGCAGGAACTATGGCTACACCTTC. This gives the protein CASSLDRRNYGYTF.